This section outlines one T cell receptor beta chain sequence together with its context. Its antigen is as yet unknown. The V gene's germline CDR1 is ENHRY and CDR2 SYGVKD. This CDR3 has 14 amino acids. Germline trimming cut 8 bases from V and 5 bases from J; bases unmatched to any gene: 11. Treatment specified: roughly 10-day PBMC culture with coronavirus spike peptide pools or control peptides (ViraFEST assay). ViraFEST sequenced TCRs after peptide-pool expansion of antigen-specific T cells. This record belongs to a study of vaccination and CD4 T cells after COVID-19. For the study at large: At a median about 94 days (range 35 to 161) after diagnosis, post-COVID samples were drawn. The study collected post-vaccine samples a median around 66 days after dose two, with a range of 14 to 241.

Sequencing of cultured CD4+ T cell DNA used the Oncomine TCR Beta short-read assay. Genomic DNA was drawn out of CD4+ T cells grown in culture. TCRdb fed the PCR reads into MiXCR, producing one record per CDR3 protein. Of 6,000 to 7,500 distinct CDR3 sequences in the sample, roughly a sixth were seen once. The specimen was CD4+ T cells from blood, cultured in vitro. The receptor's source is a human donor who had recovered from COVID-19. The chain has TRBV10-3 and TRBJ2-5; the match to TRBD1 covers 7 bases. CDR3 loop: CAIGSDRRGETQYF. For the CDR3, the DNA is TGTGCCATCGGTTCGGACAGGAGAGGGGAGACCCAGTACTTC.